These T cell receptor beta chains were read from a single sample in a study of shared clonotypes between healthy human individuals. Only in-frame clones appear in the TCRdb table, and some are missing; sequencing was by immunoSEQ multiplex PCR. The repertoire includes about 1.5 million clones, nearly 99% of them detected once, and roughly 0.45% sits in the top ten. The sample comprised naive CD4+ T cells sorted from blood. These receptors were collected from a man aged 30-40 years in good health. The CDR3 runs from the conserved cysteine through the conserved F or W. D genes are given only for firm matches. The size of a clone is reported for some rows only, either as once, few or many, or as a class for expanded clones.

v_gene: TRBV15
abundance: NA
d_gene: NA
j_gene: TRBJ1-4
CDR3nt: TGTGCCACCAGGGACCGCCTCGAAAAACTGTTTTTT
CDR3aa: CATRDRLEKLFF

v_gene: TRBV9
abundance: NA
d_gene: NA
j_gene: TRBJ2-7
CDR3nt: TGTGCCAGCAGCCCCGCGGACCGGAGCGAGCAGTACTTC
CDR3aa: CASSPADRSEQYF

v_gene: TRBV10-3
abundance: NA
d_gene: TRBD1
j_gene: TRBJ1-5
CDR3nt: TGTGCCATCGGGCCGTCGAGACAGGGGGTAGATCAGCCCCAGCATTTT
CDR3aa: CAIGPSRQGVDQPQHF

v_gene: TRBV18
abundance: NA
d_gene: TRBD1
j_gene: TRBJ1-3
CDR3nt: TGTGCCAGCTCACCAACAGGGGACTCCGCTGGAAACACCATATATTTT
CDR3aa: CASSPTGDSAGNTIYF

v_gene: TRBV7-9
abundance: NA
d_gene: NA
j_gene: TRBJ2-1
CDR3nt: TGTGCCAGCAGGCCCAGAAATGAGCAGTTCTTC
CDR3aa: CASRPRNEQFF

v_gene: TRBV5-1
abundance: NA
d_gene: NA
j_gene: TRBJ2-7
CDR3nt: TGCGCCAGCAGCTTAGGTATGGGGGGCGGATTCTACGAGCAGTACTTC
CDR3aa: CASSLGMGGGFYEQYF

v_gene: TRBV30
abundance: NA
d_gene: NA
j_gene: TRBJ2-1
CDR3nt: TGTGCCTGGGGTTTTATGGAGGGGAACGAGCAGTTCTTC
CDR3aa: CAWGFMEGNEQFF

v_gene: TRBV27
abundance: NA
d_gene: NA
j_gene: TRBJ1-3
CDR3nt: TGTGCCAGCAGTTTAAGGTGGCGGCTGGGATTCACTGGAAACACCATATATTTT
CDR3aa: CASSLRWRLGFTGNTIYF

v_gene: TRBV18
abundance: NA
d_gene: NA
j_gene: TRBJ1-3
CDR3nt: TGTGCCAGCTCACCAATGGGGGCACTAGGAAACACCATATATTTT
CDR3aa: CASSPMGALGNTIYF

v_gene: TRBV18
abundance: NA
d_gene: NA
j_gene: TRBJ2-7
CDR3nt: TGTGCCAGCTCAACCAACTCCTTCGACGAGCAGTACTTC
CDR3aa: CASSTNSFDEQYF

v_gene: TRBV5-1
abundance: NA
d_gene: NA
j_gene: TRBJ1-3
CDR3nt: TGCGCCAGCAGCTTGGATACGCCTGGAAACACCATATATTTT
CDR3aa: CASSLDTPGNTIYF

v_gene: TRBV9
abundance: NA
d_gene: NA
j_gene: TRBJ2-1
CDR3nt: TGTGCCAGCAGCGTATCATCCGGGGACACCTACAATGAGCAGTTCTTC
CDR3aa: CASSVSSGDTYNEQFF

v_gene: TRBV4-1
abundance: NA
d_gene: NA
j_gene: TRBJ2-1
CDR3nt: TGCGCCAGCAGCCAACAGCTCTACAATGAGCAGTTCTTC
CDR3aa: CASSQQLYNEQFF

v_gene: TRBV18
abundance: NA
d_gene: TRBD2
j_gene: TRBJ2-1
CDR3nt: TGTGCCAGCTCACCACCGCAGCTAGCGGGAAAGTACAATGAGCAGTTCTTC
CDR3aa: CASSPPQLAGKYNEQFF

v_gene: TRBV7-9
abundance: NA
d_gene: NA
j_gene: TRBJ2-5
CDR3nt: TGTGCCAGCAGCCCCGGGACATCCCAAGAGACCCAGTACTTC
CDR3aa: CASSPGTSQETQYF

v_gene: TRBV5-1
abundance: NA
d_gene: NA
j_gene: TRBJ2-1
CDR3nt: TGCGCCAGCGCTCTTAGGGGAATCAGCTCCTACAATGAGCAGTTCTTC
CDR3aa: CASALRGISSYNEQFF

v_gene: TRBV29-1
abundance: NA
d_gene: NA
j_gene: TRBJ2-7
CDR3nt: TGCAGCGCGACGATTAGCGGTGGGTCCTACGAGCAGTACTTC
CDR3aa: CSATISGGSYEQYF

v_gene: TRBV6-1
abundance: NA
d_gene: TRBD2
j_gene: TRBJ2-7
CDR3nt: TGTGCCAGCACTAGAAGCGGGGCGAGCTCCTACGAGCAGTACTTC
CDR3aa: CASTRSGASSYEQYF

v_gene: TRBV5-1
abundance: NA
d_gene: NA
j_gene: TRBJ1-1
CDR3nt: TGCGCCAGCAGCTATAGTCAGGGGAACACTGAAGCTTTCTTT
CDR3aa: CASSYSQGNTEAFF

v_gene: TRBV30
abundance: NA
d_gene: NA
j_gene: TRBJ1-1
CDR3nt: TGTGCCTGGAGGCGGGGACACACCGATGAAGCTTTCTTT
CDR3aa: CAWRRGHTDEAFF

v_gene: TRBV5-6
abundance: NA
d_gene: NA
j_gene: TRBJ1-5
CDR3nt: TGTGCCAGCAGCTTAGGACCTAAAGGAGATCATCAGCCCCAGCATTTT
CDR3aa: CASSLGPKGDHQPQHF

v_gene: TRBV28
abundance: NA
d_gene: TRBD1
j_gene: TRBJ1-4
CDR3nt: TGTGCCAGCAAACTCAGACCGGGACAGTTTAATGAAAAACTGTTTTTT
CDR3aa: CASKLRPGQFNEKLFF

v_gene: TRBV7-3
abundance: NA
d_gene: NA
j_gene: TRBJ2-5
CDR3nt: TGTGCCAGCAGCCCTGGAGGGGGAACAGAGACCCAGTACTTC
CDR3aa: CASSPGGGTETQYF

v_gene: TRBV29-1
abundance: NA
d_gene: NA
j_gene: TRBJ2-7
CDR3nt: TGCAGCGTGGGGACGGGGGCCTACGAGCAGTACTTC
CDR3aa: CSVGTGAYEQYF

v_gene: TRBV7-2
abundance: NA
d_gene: NA
j_gene: TRBJ2-4
CDR3nt: TGTGCCAGCAGCACCCATGAGGGGCGATTTAGACACTTC
CDR3aa: CASSTHEGRFRHF

v_gene: TRBV10-3
abundance: NA
d_gene: TRBD2
j_gene: TRBJ2-7
CDR3nt: TGTGCCATCAGTGAAATCACTAGCGGCTACGAGCAGTACTTC
CDR3aa: CAISEITSGYEQYF

v_gene: TRBV5-1
abundance: NA
d_gene: TRBD2
j_gene: TRBJ2-2
CDR3nt: TGCGCCAGCAGGGAGACTAGCGGGAGTCGAACCGGGGAGCTGTTTTTT
CDR3aa: CASRETSGSRTGELFF

v_gene: TRBV27
abundance: NA
d_gene: NA
j_gene: TRBJ2-7
CDR3nt: TGTGCCTGTCGAAGGGGCGGCGAGCAGTACTTC
CDR3aa: CACRRGGEQYF

v_gene: TRBV11-3
abundance: NA
d_gene: NA
j_gene: TRBJ2-3
CDR3nt: TGTGCCAGCAGCTTAGACGGCAGTCACACAGATACGCAGTATTTT
CDR3aa: CASSLDGSHTDTQYF

v_gene: TRBV4-3
abundance: NA
d_gene: NA
j_gene: TRBJ1-4
CDR3nt: TGCGCCAGCAGCCGTGCGGGGGCGAGTGAAAAACTGTTTTTT
CDR3aa: CASSRAGASEKLFF

v_gene: TRBV27
abundance: once
d_gene: TRBD2
j_gene: TRBJ2-7
CDR3nt: TGTGCCAGCAGTTTGAGGAAGCGGGAGCTAGTCTACGAGCAGTACTTC
CDR3aa: CASSLRKRELVYEQYF

v_gene: TRBV27
abundance: NA
d_gene: TRBD1
j_gene: TRBJ1-2
CDR3nt: TGTGCCAGCAGTTTCAGATTCCCCACAGGGGCGGCTAATTATGGCTACACCTTC
CDR3aa: CASSFRFPTGAANYGYTF

v_gene: TRBV7-8
abundance: NA
d_gene: NA
j_gene: TRBJ1-2
CDR3nt: TGTGCCAGCAGCGTAACCCGGGACGTTTTTGGCTACACCTTC
CDR3aa: CASSVTRDVFGYTF

v_gene: TRBV6-5
abundance: once
d_gene: NA
j_gene: TRBJ1-1
CDR3nt: TGTGCCAGCAGTAACCAGGGTGGCACTGAAGCTTTCTTT
CDR3aa: CASSNQGGTEAFF

v_gene: TRBV9
abundance: NA
d_gene: NA
j_gene: TRBJ2-3
CDR3nt: TGTGCCAGCAGCGTACTAGCTGTCACAGATACGCAGTATTTT
CDR3aa: CASSVLAVTDTQYF

v_gene: TRBV7-6
abundance: NA
d_gene: NA
j_gene: TRBJ1-4
CDR3nt: TGTGCCAGCAGCTTAGGCAGGAGGAATGAAAAACTGTTTTTT
CDR3aa: CASSLGRRNEKLFF

v_gene: TRBV7-9
abundance: NA
d_gene: TRBD1
j_gene: TRBJ1-2
CDR3nt: TGTGCCAGCAGCTCCCGACAGGGGGAAGACTATGGCTACACCTTC
CDR3aa: CASSSRQGEDYGYTF

v_gene: TRBV18
abundance: NA
d_gene: TRBD1
j_gene: TRBJ2-7
CDR3nt: TGTGCCAGCTCACCCCCAGGGGGCTTAAGGACCTACGAGCAGTACTTC
CDR3aa: CASSPPGGLRTYEQYF

v_gene: TRBV13
abundance: NA
d_gene: NA
j_gene: TRBJ2-7
CDR3nt: TGTGCCAGCAGCTCCGGGGGTAGCGTCACCTACGAGCAGTACTTC
CDR3aa: CASSSGGSVTYEQYF

v_gene: TRBV5-1
abundance: NA
d_gene: NA
j_gene: TRBJ1-1
CDR3nt: TGCGCCAGCAGCTTGAGAGGGCAGGATAATGAAGCTTTCTTT
CDR3aa: CASSLRGQDNEAFF